A selection of T cell receptor beta chains follows, all from one sample in a study of blood T cell repertoires in COVID-19. Sequencing was performed with immunoSEQ multiplex PCR; in TCRdb, only in-frame clones are kept and a portion is missing. Here the sample spans about 190,000 clones, roughly 81% being singletons. Specimen: peripheral blood. The receptor set was obtained from a woman of 80 years or more with COVID-19, enrolled during active disease. Both conserved end residues are part of each CDR3. D genes are given only for firm matches. The listing skips clone size in some rows; elsewhere it reads once, few, many or a size class.

>14|few|TRBV19|-|TRBJ2-2
TGTGCCAGTAGCCCGACAGCGAACACCGGGGAGCTGTTTTTT
CASSPTANTGELFF
>15|-|TRBV9|TRBD2|TRBJ2-2
TGTGCCAGCAGCGGTAGCGGGTCAAACACCGGGGAGCTGTTTTTT
CASSGSGSNTGELFF
>14|-|TRBV7-9|-|TRBJ2-5
TGTGCCAGCAGCACGAGACTGGGTGGCGAGACCCAGTACTTC
CASSTRLGGETQYF
>16|few|TRBV6-1|-|TRBJ1-5
TGTGCCAGCAGTGAAGCGTTCACCGTATCCCGGCAGCCCCAGCATTTT
CASSEAFTVSRQPQHF
>14|-|TRBV6-2/TRBV6-3|-|TRBJ1-2
TGTGCCAGCAGTCCCCTCGACAGTTTCAATGTCTACACCTTC
CASSPLDSFNVYTF
>14|-|TRBV6-6|TRBD1|TRBJ2-1
TGTGCCAGCAGATTAGGACAGGTTTACAATGAGCAGTTCTTC
CASRLGQVYNEQFF
>13|-|TRBV2|-|TRBJ2-6
TGTGCCACCGACAGAGGTGGGGCCAACGTCCTGACTTTC
CATDRGGANVLTF
>14|-|TRBV5-1|-|TRBJ2-1
TGCGCCAGCAGCTGGAGGGCCGGGAACAATGAGCAGTTCTTC
CASSWRAGNNEQFF
>15|-|TRBV27|TRBD1|TRBJ2-7
TGTGCCAGCAGTCCCGGGACAGCTATTTTAGGGGAGCAGTACTTC
CASSPGTAILGEQYF
>14|-|TRBV19|-|TRBJ1-1
TGTGCCAGTAGTGCCGCTCGGGGGAACACTGAAGCTTTCTTT
CASSAARGNTEAFF
>16|few|TRBV4-1|-|TRBJ2-7
TGCGCCAGCAGCCAAGACGGAGGGGGGGAAATCTACGAGCAGTACTTC
CASSQDGGGEIYEQYF
>12|once|TRBV11-1|TRBD1|TRBJ2-2
TGTGCCAGCAGCAGGGGGCTCGGGGAGCTGTTTTTT
CASSRGLGELFF
>15|-|TRBV6-5|TRBD1|TRBJ1-4
TGTGCCAGCAGTTCCGGGACAGCTTGGGATGAAAAACTGTTTTTT
CASSSGTAWDEKLFF